A selection of T cell receptor beta chains follows, all from one sample in a study of cytomegalovirus exposure and HLA in healthy donors. TCRdb's copy holds only in-frame clones and misses some; the assay was immunoSEQ multiplex PCR. The sample has under 250,000 clones; over 75% are singletons. The sample comprised PBMCs. These receptors were obtained from a boy between 10 and 17 years old in good health and CMV-seronegative. Each CDR3 is given with its conserved first and last residue. Each record gives: D gene, clone size, V gene, J gene, CDR3 protein, CDR3 DNA. The D gene is left open where the match is weak. Clone size is stated in some rows and not others, as once, few, many or a class when expanded.

D gene: -; clone size: few; V gene: TRBV7-9; J gene: TRBJ1-3; CDR3 protein: CASKMGSAGNTIYF; CDR3 DNA: TGTGCCAGCAAGATGGGGAGCGCTGGAAACACCATATATTTT
D gene: -; clone size: -; V gene: TRBV15; J gene: TRBJ2-7; CDR3 protein: CATSRDRGEQYF; CDR3 DNA: TGTGCCACCAGCAGAGATCGAGGCGAGCAGTACTTC
D gene: -; clone size: few; V gene: TRBV7-8; J gene: TRBJ2-7; CDR3 protein: CASRVSRVAHRQYF; CDR3 DNA: TGTGCCAGCAGGGTCTCCAGGGTAGCCCATCGGCAGTACTTC
D gene: -; clone size: -; V gene: TRBV4-1; J gene: TRBJ1-1; CDR3 protein: CASSQDYGGYTEAFF; CDR3 DNA: TGCGCCAGCAGCCAAGATTATGGGGGGTACACTGAAGCTTTCTTT
D gene: -; clone size: -; V gene: TRBV7-9; J gene: TRBJ2-7; CDR3 protein: CASSPFDSAHEQYF; CDR3 DNA: TGTGCCAGCAGCCCGTTCGACTCCGCCCACGAGCAGTACTTC
D gene: -; clone size: few; V gene: TRBV6-6; J gene: TRBJ2-7; CDR3 protein: CASTISGKTYAQQYF; CDR3 DNA: TGTGCCAGCACCATCTCCGGGAAGACGTACGCACAGCAGTACTTC
D gene: TRBD2; clone size: once; V gene: TRBV18; J gene: TRBJ2-3; CDR3 protein: CASSLAGAGTDTQYF; CDR3 DNA: TGTGCCAGCTCACTAGCGGGAGCGGGTACAGATACGCAGTATTTT
D gene: TRBD2; clone size: -; V gene: TRBV6-1; J gene: TRBJ2-2; CDR3 protein: CASSEGLAGENTGELFF; CDR3 DNA: TGTGCCAGCAGTGAAGGGTTAGCGGGTGAGAACACCGGGGAGCTGTTTTTT
D gene: TRBD2; clone size: few; V gene: TRBV6-4; J gene: TRBJ2-2; CDR3 protein: CASSAGTSDTGELFF; CDR3 DNA: TGTGCCAGCAGTGCCGGGACTAGCGACACCGGGGAGCTGTTTTTT
D gene: TRBD2; clone size: -; V gene: TRBV27; J gene: TRBJ2-4; CDR3 protein: CASSAGTSGTVQYF; CDR3 DNA: TGTGCCAGCAGCGCCGGGACTAGCGGGACAGTTCAGTACTTC
D gene: -; clone size: -; V gene: TRBV5-1; J gene: TRBJ1-2; CDR3 protein: CASTILSGYGYTF; CDR3 DNA: TGCGCCAGCACTATTTTATCGGGTTATGGCTACACCTTC
D gene: -; clone size: -; V gene: TRBV5-5; J gene: TRBJ2-7; CDR3 protein: CASSLATGVAYEQYF; CDR3 DNA: TGTGCCAGCAGCTTGGCCACCGGGGTTGCGTACGAGCAGTACTTC
D gene: -; clone size: -; V gene: TRBV6-6; J gene: TRBJ1-2; CDR3 protein: CASRPTGGLDYGYTF; CDR3 DNA: TGTGCCAGCAGACCCACGGGGGGGCTTGACTATGGCTACACCTTC
D gene: -; clone size: few; V gene: TRBV2; J gene: TRBJ2-6; CDR3 protein: CASSPRWELLTF; CDR3 DNA: TGTGCCAGCAGCCCCCGGTGGGAGCTCCTGACTTTC
D gene: -; clone size: -; V gene: TRBV27; J gene: TRBJ2-1; CDR3 protein: CASGLIRSSYNEQFF; CDR3 DNA: TGTGCCAGCGGACTCATAAGGAGCTCCTACAATGAGCAGTTCTTC
D gene: -; clone size: -; V gene: TRBV15; J gene: TRBJ1-5; CDR3 protein: CATSRGRGLQTSLNQPQHF; CDR3 DNA: TGTGCCACCAGCAGGGGAAGGGGCCTACAAACATCTCTCAATCAGCCCCAGCATTTT